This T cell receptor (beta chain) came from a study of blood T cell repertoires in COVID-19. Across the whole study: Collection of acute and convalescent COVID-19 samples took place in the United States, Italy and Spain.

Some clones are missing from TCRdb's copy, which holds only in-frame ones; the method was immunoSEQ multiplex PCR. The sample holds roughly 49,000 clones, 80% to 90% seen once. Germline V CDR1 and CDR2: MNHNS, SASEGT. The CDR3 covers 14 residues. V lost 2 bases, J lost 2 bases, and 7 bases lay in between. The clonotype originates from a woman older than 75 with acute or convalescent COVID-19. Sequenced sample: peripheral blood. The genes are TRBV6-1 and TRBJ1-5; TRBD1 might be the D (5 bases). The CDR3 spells CASSELQGNQPQHF. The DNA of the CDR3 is TGTGCCAGCAGTGAATTACAGGGCAATCAGCCCCAGCATTTT.